Listed below are T cell receptor beta chains from one sample, sequenced in a study of cytomegalovirus exposure and HLA in healthy donors. The protocol was immunoSEQ multiplex PCR, while the TCRdb copy is restricted to in-frame clones and leaves out a portion. The sample has about 160,000 clones; roughly 71% are singletons. Sequencing input: PBMCs. These receptors came from a woman in her forties or fifties in good health and CMV-seropositive. CDR3s include the opening cysteine and the closing phenylalanine or tryptophan. Clone size is not always given. Where it is, it says once, few, many or a class for expanded clones.

clone_size	v_call	j_call	cdr3_aa
-	TRBV10-2	TRBJ1-1	CASSDFDRFEAFF
few	TRBV2	TRBJ2-2	CASSEDGVAGGLLTGELFF
-	TRBV5-6	TRBJ2-7	CASSLVSGGLEQYF
-	TRBV9	TRBJ1-1	CASSVVEGGSMNTEAFF
-	TRBV18	TRBJ1-1	CASSPDRELSTEAFF
-	TRBV19	TRBJ1-4	CASSVQGAEKLFF
-	TRBV30	TRBJ1-6	CAWHTGGNSPLHF
once	TRBV6-1	TRBJ1-2	CASRLNQGLGGYTF
-	TRBV5-1	TRBJ2-2	CASSQTGVGTGELFF
-	TRBV9	TRBJ1-1	CASSPVPSSAEAFF
-	TRBV7-2	TRBJ1-1	CASSLAGDPTEAFF
-	TRBV2	TRBJ1-5	CASGTGRDQPQHF
-	TRBV5-4	TRBJ1-2	CASGQREDYGYTF
-	TRBV28	TRBJ1-1	CASSGHLNTEAFF
-	TRBV7-3	TRBJ2-1	CASSLDRDNEQFF
-	TRBV14	TRBJ2-5	CASSQVAGPKETQYF
-	TRBV4-2	TRBJ2-1	CASSQDPGEDNEQFF
-	TRBV6-1	TRBJ1-2	CASSVRTSANYGYTF
-	TRBV21-1	TRBJ2-3	CASSSRDRGQEDTQYF
-	TRBV16	TRBJ1-5	CASSQSRGAQPQHF